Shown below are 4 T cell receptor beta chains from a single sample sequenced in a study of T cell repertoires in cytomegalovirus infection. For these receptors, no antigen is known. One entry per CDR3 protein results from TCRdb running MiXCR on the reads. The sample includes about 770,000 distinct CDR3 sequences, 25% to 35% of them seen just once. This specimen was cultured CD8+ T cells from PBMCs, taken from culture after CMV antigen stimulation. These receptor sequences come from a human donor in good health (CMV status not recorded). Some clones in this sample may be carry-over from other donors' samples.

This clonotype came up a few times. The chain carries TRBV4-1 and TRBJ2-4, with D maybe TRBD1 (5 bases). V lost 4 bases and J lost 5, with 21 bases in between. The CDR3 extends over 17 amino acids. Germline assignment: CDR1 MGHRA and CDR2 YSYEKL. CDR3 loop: CASSLPIFSGWENIQYF. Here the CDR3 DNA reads TGCGCCAGCAGCCTGCCAATTTTTTCAGGGTGGGAAAACATTCAGTACTTC.

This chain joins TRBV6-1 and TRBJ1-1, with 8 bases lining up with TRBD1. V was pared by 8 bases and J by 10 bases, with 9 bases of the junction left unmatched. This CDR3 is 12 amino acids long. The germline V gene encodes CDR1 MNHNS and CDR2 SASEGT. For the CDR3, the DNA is TGTGCCAGCCGAGGGACTGACAGGGGAGCTTTCTTT. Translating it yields CASRGTDRGAFF.

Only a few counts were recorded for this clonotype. The CDR3 DNA follows: TGTGCCAGCAGCCCACGCCCCGACAGATATAGCAATCAGCCCCAGCATTTT. The encoded protein is CASSPRPDRYSNQPQHF. The gene calls are TRBV7-8 and TRBJ1-5, with a tentative D call TRBD1 (5 bases). This CDR3 region has 17 residues. V was cut by 5 bases and J by 0 bases, with 17 bases left in between. Germline CDR1 and CDR2: SGHVS and FQNEAQ.

CDR3: CASSYSVDLIYNEQFF. The CDR3 coding sequence is TGTGCCAGCAGTTACTCGGTAGACCTTATTTACAATGAGCAGTTCTTC. V is TRBV6-2 or TRBV6-3 and J is TRBJ2-1, with D hard to call. CDR3 length: 16 residues. Germline V lookup: CDR1 MNHEY, CDR2 SVGEGT. Trimming shortened V by 0 bases and J by 4 bases, and 13 bases separated the two germline ends.